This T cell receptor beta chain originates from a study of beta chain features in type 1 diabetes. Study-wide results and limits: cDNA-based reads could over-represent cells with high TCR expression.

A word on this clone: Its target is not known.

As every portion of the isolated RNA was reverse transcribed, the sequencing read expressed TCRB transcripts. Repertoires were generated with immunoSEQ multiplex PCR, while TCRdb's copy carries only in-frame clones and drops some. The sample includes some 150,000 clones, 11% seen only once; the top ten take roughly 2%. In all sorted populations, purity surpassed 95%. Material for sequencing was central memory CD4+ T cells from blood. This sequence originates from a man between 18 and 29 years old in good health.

The CDR3 sequence: CASSLWSRADTQYF. The DNA of the CDR3 is TGTGCCAGCAGCTTGTGGTCACGGGCAGATACGCAGTATTTT. The rearrangement links TRBV5-4 to TRBJ2-3; no reliable D call. The CDR3 has 14 residues. V was trimmed by 1 base and J by 4 bases, leaving 10 bases between them. Germline values: CDR1 SGHNT, CDR2 YYREEE (reference sequence).